This T cell receptor (beta chain) originates from a study of blood T cell repertoires in COVID-19. Study-wide context: Specimens from acute and convalescent COVID-19 originated in the United States, Italy and Spain. PBMCs, B-cell-depleted T cells, or T cells were the source of the cDNA or gDNA that made up the material.

The CDR3 has 18 residues. CDR1 is MNHEY and CDR2 is SVGEGT in the germline V gene. Study processing details: It was from reference gene primer amplification that nucleated cell counts were estimated. Produced via immunoSEQ multiplex PCR; TCRdb's table is partial and in-frame only. The DNA gave D and trimming, while V, J and clone size come from that table. The sample includes more than 150,000 clones, roughly four fifths of them seen just once. Points on this clone: The junction departs from germline at one end; a sequencing error may be responsible.

Source material: peripheral blood. This sequence was found in a woman aged 30 to 39 with acute or convalescent COVID-19. The chain has TRBV6-2 or TRBV6-3 and TRBJ2-3; tentatively, D is TRBD1 (6 bases). The CDR3 DNA follows: TGTGCCAGCAGTTACTCGATTCTGCAGGACAGCCCCACACATACGCAGTATTTT. This codes for CASSYSILQDSPTHTQYF.